The rows below give T cell receptor beta chains drawn from one sample of a study of blood T cell repertoires in COVID-19. Some clones are missing from TCRdb's copy, which holds only in-frame ones; the method was immunoSEQ multiplex PCR. The top ten clones hold roughly 15% of a sample with about 88,000 clones, roughly 87% of them seen once. Sequencing was done on a sample of peripheral blood. All receptors come from a male donor with acute or convalescent COVID-19. CDR3s include the opening cysteine and the closing phenylalanine or tryptophan. D genes are given only for firm matches. Clone size is stated in some rows and not others, as once, few, many or a class when expanded.

-	13	-	TRBV29-1	TRBJ1-1	TGCAGCGTAACCGGGACAACCAACACTGAAGCTTTCTTT	CSVTGTTNTEAFF
TRBD2	15	once	TRBV11-2	TRBJ2-1	TGTGCCAGCAGCCGTTTCGGGGGGTCCGGCGATGAGCAGTTCTTC	CASSRFGGSGDEQFF
-	17	once	TRBV5-4	TRBJ1-5	TGTGCCAGCAGCCTGGGGGCCCCAACGGGGAGCAATCAGCCCCAGCATTTT	CASSLGAPTGSNQPQHF
TRBD2	15	-	TRBV6-5	TRBJ2-7	TGTGCCAGCAGTCCCGTAGCGGGTTCCTCCTACGAGCAGTACTTC	CASSPVAGSSYEQYF
-	16	-	TRBV7-2	TRBJ1-6	TGTGCCAGCAGCTCAAGTGGGGCGAGTAAGGGTTCACCCCTCCACTTT	CASSSSGASKGSPLHF
TRBD2	16	once	TRBV3-1/TRBV3-2	TRBJ2-7	TGTGCCAGCAGCCTAGGACTAGCGGGGGCCCTCTACGAGCAGTACTTC	CASSLGLAGALYEQYF
-	14	once	TRBV11-2	TRBJ1-1	TGTGCCAGCAGCTTCAACGGACAGAGCACTGAAGCTTTCTTT	CASSFNGQSTEAFF
-	15	-	TRBV5-1	TRBJ2-1	TGCGCCAGCAGCTCTAGCTGGACAGACTACAATGAGCAGTTCTTC	CASSSSWTDYNEQFF
TRBD2	15	-	TRBV18	TRBJ2-1	TGTGCCAGCTCACCATCCCGGGGGGGCCGGAATGAGCAGTTCTTC	CASSPSRGGRNEQFF
-	15	-	TRBV28	TRBJ1-3	TGTGCCAGCAGTTTCGGGTTGAGGACTGGAAACACCATATATTTT	CASSFGLRTGNTIYF
TRBD1	11	-	TRBV29-1	TRBJ1-1	TGCAGCGGGGGACAGGACACTGAAGCTTTCTTT	CSGGQDTEAFF
TRBD2	14	-	TRBV6-4	TRBJ2-5	TGTGCCAGCAGTCTAGCGGGGGGCGCGGAGACCCAGTACTTC	CASSLAGGAETQYF
TRBD2	17	-	TRBV3-1/TRBV3-2	TRBJ2-1	TGTGCCAGCAGCCAAAGGACTAGCGGGGGGGCGAGGAATGAGCAGTTCTTC	CASSQRTSGGARNEQFF
-	13	-	TRBV4-2	TRBJ2-1	TGTGCCAGCAGCCAAGATCCGCGGGGCGAGCAGTTCTTC	CASSQDPRGEQFF
TRBD2	17	-	TRBV7-8	TRBJ2-2	TGTGCCAGCAGCTTAGGAGGGAGGGGAATGAACACCGGGGAGCTGTTTTTT	CASSLGGRGMNTGELFF
-	13	-	TRBV30	TRBJ1-6	TGTGCCTGTTCTAGCTCCTATAATTCACCCCTCCACTTT	CACSSSYNSPLHF
TRBD1	11	-	TRBV27	TRBJ2-5	TGTGCCAGGGGGACAGGAGAGACCCAGTACTTC	CARGTGETQYF
TRBD1	15	few	TRBV19	TRBJ1-4	TGTGCCAGTAGTATCGGGGACAGGGTTGGGGAAAAACTGTTTTTT	CASSIGDRVGEKLFF
-	14	-	TRBV11-1	TRBJ2-7	TGTGCCAGCAGCTTGTACAGGAGCTCCTACGAGCAGTACTTC	CASSLYRSSYEQYF
-	17	-	TRBV7-2	TRBJ1-2	TGTGCCAGCAGCTCAGGAGGCCCGACCCGAAGTATCTATGGCTACACCTTC	CASSSGGPTRSIYGYTF
TRBD1	15	once	TRBV6-5	TRBJ1-2	TGTGCCAGCATCAAGACAGGGGCCCTTAACTATGGCTACACCTTC	CASIKTGALNYGYTF
TRBD1	15	-	TRBV5-1	TRBJ1-6	TGCGCCAGCAGCTTAGGGACAGCAAATAATTCACCCCTCCACTTT	CASSLGTANNSPLHF
TRBD1	15	-	TRBV19	TRBJ2-1	TGTGCCAGTAGTAGAGCCGGGACAGGGGTGGATGAGCAGTTCTTC	CASSRAGTGVDEQFF
TRBD2	17	-	TRBV5-8	TRBJ2-5	TGTGCCAGCAGCCCTTGGGCTAGCGGAACCCCCCAAGAGACCCAGTACTTC	CASSPWASGTPQETQYF
TRBD2	15	-	TRBV15	TRBJ2-5	TGTGCCACCAAGACTAGCGGGGTGTACCAAGAGACCCAGTACTTC	CATKTSGVYQETQYF
-	12	-	TRBV6-5	TRBJ1-2	TGTGCCAGCAGACAGGAAACCTATGGCTACACCTTC	CASRQETYGYTF
TRBD1	18	few	TRBV24-1	TRBJ1-3	TGTGCCACCAGTGATTTCGGACCGGGACAGGGAAGTGGAAACACCATATATTTT	CATSDFGPGQGSGNTIYF
TRBD2	15	-	TRBV9	TRBJ2-1	TGTGCCAGCAGCGTAGTAGCGGGGGCTTACAATGAGCAGTTCTTC	CASSVVAGAYNEQFF
TRBD2	13	-	TRBV19	TRBJ2-5	TGTGCCAGTTCCGGGACTAGATATGAGACCCAGTACTTC	CASSGTRYETQYF
TRBD1	15	-	TRBV19	TRBJ1-1	TGTGCCAGTAGTCCATGGACAGGGCCGAGTACTGAAGCTTTCTTT	CASSPWTGPSTEAFF
-	15	-	TRBV15	TRBJ2-1	TGTGCCACCAGCCTAGACTGGAGCTCCTACAATGAGCAGTTCTTC	CATSLDWSSYNEQFF
-	14	-	TRBV2	TRBJ1-3	TGTGCCAGCAGTGGGACAGCCGCTGGAAACACCATATATTTT	CASSGTAAGNTIYF
-	13	-	TRBV30	TRBJ1-5	TGTGCCTCTGGGCAGGGCAGTGACCAGCCCCAGCATTTT	CASGQGSDQPQHF
-	12	-	TRBV6-5	TRBJ2-3	TGTGCCAGCAGTCAGGTGACAGATACGCAGTATTTT	CASSQVTDTQYF
-	17	-	TRBV3-1/TRBV3-2	TRBJ1-5	TGTGCCAGCAGCCAGAGAAGTCAGGAGGTGGGCAATCAGCCCCAGCATTTT	CASSQRSQEVGNQPQHF
TRBD2	13	many	TRBV6-4	TRBJ2-5	TGTGCCAGCAGTGAAACTAGCGGAGAGACCCAGTACTTC	CASSETSGETQYF
-	15	-	TRBV27	TRBJ2-7	TGTGCCAGCAGTTACCGACAGGTGGGCTCCTACGAGCAGTACTTC	CASSYRQVGSYEQYF
TRBD1	14	-	TRBV6-5	TRBJ1-2	TGTGCCAGCACCCGGCCACAGGGGAACTATGGCTACACCTTC	CASTRPQGNYGYTF
-	12	-	TRBV29-1	TRBJ1-2	TGCAGCGTTGAAACGGGGGTGGATGGCTACACCTTC	CSVETGVDGYTF
TRBD2	15	-	TRBV5-1	TRBJ2-1	TGCGCCAGCAGCTTGGGACTAGCGGGGGTTAATGAGCAGTTCTTC	CASSLGLAGVNEQFF
-	17	-	TRBV5-1	TRBJ1-1	TGCGCCAGCAGCTTGAGGGTGGGGCAGGCTATGAACACTGAAGCTTTCTTT	CASSLRVGQAMNTEAFF
TRBD2	16	-	TRBV11-3	TRBJ2-1	TGTGCCAGCAGCTTAGGAACTAGCGGGGGGCTGGATGAGCAGTTCTTC	CASSLGTSGGLDEQFF
-	14	-	TRBV28	TRBJ2-5	TGTGCCAGCAGTCCGTCAGGGTTAGGAGAGACCCAGTACTTC	CASSPSGLGETQYF
TRBD1	15	-	TRBV5-4	TRBJ2-5	TGTGCCAGCAGCTTGGGACAGGGGATCCAAGAGACCCAGTACTTC	CASSLGQGIQETQYF